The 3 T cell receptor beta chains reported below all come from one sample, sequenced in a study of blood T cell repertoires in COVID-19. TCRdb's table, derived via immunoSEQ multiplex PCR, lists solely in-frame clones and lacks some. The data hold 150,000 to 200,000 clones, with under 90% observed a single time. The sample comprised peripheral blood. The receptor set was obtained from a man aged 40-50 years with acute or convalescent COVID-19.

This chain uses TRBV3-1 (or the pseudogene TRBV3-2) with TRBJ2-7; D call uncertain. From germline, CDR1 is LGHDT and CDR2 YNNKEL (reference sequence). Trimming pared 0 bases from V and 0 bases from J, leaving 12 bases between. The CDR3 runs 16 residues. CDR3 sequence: CASSQDPPPSSYEQYF. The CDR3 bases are TGTGCCAGCAGCCAAGATCCCCCTCCTAGCTCCTACGAGCAGTACTTC.

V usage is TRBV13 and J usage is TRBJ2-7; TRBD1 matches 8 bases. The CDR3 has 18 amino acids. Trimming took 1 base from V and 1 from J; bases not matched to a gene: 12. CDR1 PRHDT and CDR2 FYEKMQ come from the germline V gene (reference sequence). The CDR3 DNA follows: TGTGCCAGCAGCTTAGATCAGCGCCGGCAGGGGGCGTCCTACGAGCAGTACTTC. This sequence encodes CASSLDQRRQGASYEQYF.

The CDR3: CASSLQGARNEQFF. CDR3 DNA: TGCGCCAGCAGCTTGCAGGGGGCGCGGAATGAGCAGTTCTTC. V gene TRBV5-1 combines with J gene TRBJ2-1, with 8 bases lining up with TRBD1. V lost 1 base to trimming and J lost 7 bases; unmatched junction nucleotides: 4. The CDR3 contains 14 residues. The germline CDR1 and CDR2 sequences are SGHRS and YFSETQ.